This T cell receptor beta chain was documented in a study of shared clonotypes between healthy human individuals. Study-wide background: Three plates each covered CD4 naive and memory; CD8 naive two, CD8 memory one.

This CDR3 is 15 amino acids long. Germline CDR1 is MNHNS and CDR2 is SASEGT. Deletions cut 4 bases from V and 10 bases from J, with 20 bases between. Positively selected for CCR7, the CD45RO-negative cells used as naive CD8 cells excluded terminally differentiated effector memory CD45RA+ cells. Concerning this clone: Its target is not known.

Genomic DNA per cell subset filled all wells of several immunoSEQ plates. Profiling relied on immunoSEQ multiplex PCR, and the TCRdb table lists in-frame clones only, not all of them. The table lists about 680,000 clones, around 92% of them singletons. Study-wide points: Blood was the only sampled material, and tissue repertoires likely differ.

The gene calls are TRBV6-1 and TRBJ1-5; D is possibly TRBD1 (5 bases). The sequencing input was naive CD8+ T cells sorted from blood. The clonotype originates from a man younger than 40 in good health. The CDR3 sequence: CASSVGTHNVEPQHF. Written as DNA, the CDR3 is TGTGCCAGCAGTGTTGGGACCCACAACGTAGAACCCCAGCATTTT.